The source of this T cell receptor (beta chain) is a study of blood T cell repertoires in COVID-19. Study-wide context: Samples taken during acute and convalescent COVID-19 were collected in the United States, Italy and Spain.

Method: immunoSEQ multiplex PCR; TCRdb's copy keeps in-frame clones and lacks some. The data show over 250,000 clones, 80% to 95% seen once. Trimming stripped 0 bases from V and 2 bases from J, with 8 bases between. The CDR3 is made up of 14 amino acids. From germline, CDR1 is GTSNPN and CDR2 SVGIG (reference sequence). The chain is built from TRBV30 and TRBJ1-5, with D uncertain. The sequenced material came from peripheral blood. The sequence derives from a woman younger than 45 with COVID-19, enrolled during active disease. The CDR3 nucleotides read TGTGCCTGGAGTGTTGCCGGGGGCAATCAGCCCCAGCATTTT. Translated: CAWSVAGGNQPQHF. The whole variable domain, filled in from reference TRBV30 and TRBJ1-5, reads SQTIHQWPATLVQPVGSPLSLECTVEGTSNPNLYWYRQAAGRGLQLLFYSVGIGQISSEVPQNLSASRPQDRQFILSSKKLLLSDSGFYLCAWSVAGGNQPQHFGDGTRLSIL.